This passage covers 10 T cell receptor beta chains from one sample sequenced in a study of blood T cell repertoires in COVID-19. Here immunoSEQ multiplex PCR was the method, and the copy in TCRdb shows in-frame clones only, minus some. The sample includes some 200,000 clones, 85% to 90% of them seen just once. Sequencing was performed on peripheral blood. These TCRs come from a man older than 75 with acute or convalescent COVID-19.

The V gene is TRBV18, the J gene TRBJ2-7; D might be TRBD2 (6 bases). CDR1 and CDR2 from the germline V gene are KGHSH and LQKENI. This CDR3 is built from 16 residues. Trimming removed 0 bases at V and 0 bases at J, with 12 bases between. CDR3 in DNA: TGTGCCAGCTCACCACCGGGCGGGGTCCGCTCCTACGAGCAGTACTTC. Translated, it gives CASSPPGGVRSYEQYF.

The chain combines TRBV30 with TRBJ1-1; 8 bases align to TRBD1. The V gene end was trimmed by 4 bases and the J gene end by 6 bases; junction bases not matched to a gene: 10. The CDR3 covers 14 residues. CDR1 and CDR2 (germline): GTSNPN, SVGIG (reference sequence). CDR3 in amino acids: CAWTGQGTGAEAFF. In DNA form, the CDR3 reads TGTGCCTGGACCGGACAGGGAACAGGCGCTGAAGCTTTCTTT.

This rearrangement joins TRBV6-8 to TRBJ2-3; D is uncertain. Looked up from germline, CDR1 is MNHGY and CDR2 is SAAAGT. CDR3 size: 12 residues. Deletions cut 8 bases from V and 9 bases from J, with 15 bases between. As DNA, the CDR3 is TGTGCCAGCTCCAGGCCGGTAGACACGCAGTATTTT. It specifies CASSRPVDTQYF.

The CDR3 DNA sequence: TGTGCCAGCAGCTTATCAGACTATGGCTACACCTTC. Amino acid sequence: CASSLSDYGYTF. The V gene is TRBV7-9, the J gene TRBJ1-2; D unclear. Germline loops: CDR1 SEHNR, CDR2 FQNEAQ (reference sequence). V was trimmed by 2 bases and J by 3 bases, leaving 4 bases between them. This CDR3 contains 12 residues.

V and J are TRBV11-3 and TRBJ2-7, with TRBD1 matching over 7 bases. The germline V gene has CDR1 SGHNT and CDR2 YENEEA. V was clipped by 5 bases and J by 4 bases; unmatched bases: 5. This CDR3 has 13 amino acids. Written as DNA, the CDR3 is TGTGCCAGCAGCCCCGACAGGGAATACGAGCAGTACGTC. This encodes CASSPDREYEQYV.

V usage is TRBV19 and J usage is TRBJ2-1; TRBD2 aligns across 7 bases. The trim removed 3 bases at V and 9 bases at J, leaving 8 bases unmatched. CDR1 LNHDA and CDR2 SQIVND come from the germline V gene (reference sequence). CDR3 length: 14 amino acids. This CDR3 is CASSIGGGLGEQFF. CDR3 nucleotides: TGTGCCAGTAGTATCGGCGGGGGATTAGGTGAGCAGTTCTTC.

This clone appeared a few times. The chain links TRBV7-8 to TRBJ1-2, with 8 bases aligning to TRBD1. In germline, CDR1 is SGHVS, CDR2 FQNEAQ. The CDR3 length is 13 residues. V lost 5 bases and J lost 5; bases outside the gene matches: 4. The CDR3 coding sequence is TGTGCCAGCAGCAAACAGGGGGGATATGGCTACACCTTC. Translation gives CASSKQGGYGYTF.

The chain employs TRBV5-1 and TRBJ2-1, with D uncertain. There are 13 residues in the CDR3. Trimming cost V 3 bases and J 4 bases, with 8 bases left between them. Germline CDR1 and CDR2: SGHRS and YFSETQ. The CDR3 sequence: CASSSSLYNEQFF. The CDR3 bases are TGCGCCAGCAGCTCGTCCCTTTACAATGAGCAGTTCTTC.

The chain is built from TRBV10-1 and TRBJ2-2; 12 bases line up with TRBD2. Germline loops: CDR1 WNHNN, CDR2 SYGVQD (reference sequence). The ends lost 9 bases at V and 6 bases at J; junction bases unmatched: 14. CDR3 length: 17 residues. CDR3 coding DNA: TGCGCCAGGATTCTAGCGGGAGGGCATTCGTACCCCGGGGAGCTGTTTTTT. Residues: CARILAGGHSYPGELFF.

This clone was seen just once. The chain joins TRBV7-3 to TRBJ2-6; 12 bases are shared with TRBD1. The CDR3 extends over 18 amino acids. Losses at the gene ends were 1 base for V and 0 bases for J; bases not matched to a gene: 1. Germline V gene lookup returns CDR1 SGHTA and CDR2 FQGTGA. The CDR3 sequence: CASSLRGQGASGANVLTF. Written as DNA, the CDR3 is TGTGCCAGCAGCTTAAGGGGACAGGGGGCCTCTGGGGCCAACGTCCTGACTTTC.